This T cell receptor beta chain originates from a study of T-cell reconstitution after alpha-beta-depleted transplantation in children. General observations from the study: Certain patients had high TCRbeta diversity at day 60, and it came from recipient T cells and thymic progenitors that survived. Reportedly, only several hundred clones from non-depleted graft cells drove alpha-beta T-cell counts at about two months. T cells produced anew were the main source of T-cell counts and diversity one year after transplant.

Turning to this clonotype: Its antigen is still unknown. One base away lies a much larger clone, so this may be a sequencing read error.

Researchers prepared the TCRbeta library using unique molecular identifiers, the study reports. Via MiXCR, TCRdb re-called the PCR reads, giving one row per CDR3 protein. The sample yields hundreds of thousands of distinct CDR3 sequences, approximately 14% seen once. Trimming cost V 5 bases and J 9 bases, with 18 bases left between them. The CDR3 extends over 13 amino acids. Germline CDR1 and CDR2: DFQATT and SNEGSKA (reference sequence). This chain joins TRBV20-1 and TRBJ2-3; D not resolved. Sequencing was performed on PBMCs, taken before TCRalphabeta/CD19-depleted stem cell transplant. This clonotype originated in a girl aged 2 to 9 with congenital amegakaryocytic thrombocytopenia, due to receive a stem cell transplant. The CDR3 DNA is TGCAGTGCTTTCGCGCCGGACGTCTGGACGCAGTATTTT. This sequence encodes CSAFAPDVWTQYF.